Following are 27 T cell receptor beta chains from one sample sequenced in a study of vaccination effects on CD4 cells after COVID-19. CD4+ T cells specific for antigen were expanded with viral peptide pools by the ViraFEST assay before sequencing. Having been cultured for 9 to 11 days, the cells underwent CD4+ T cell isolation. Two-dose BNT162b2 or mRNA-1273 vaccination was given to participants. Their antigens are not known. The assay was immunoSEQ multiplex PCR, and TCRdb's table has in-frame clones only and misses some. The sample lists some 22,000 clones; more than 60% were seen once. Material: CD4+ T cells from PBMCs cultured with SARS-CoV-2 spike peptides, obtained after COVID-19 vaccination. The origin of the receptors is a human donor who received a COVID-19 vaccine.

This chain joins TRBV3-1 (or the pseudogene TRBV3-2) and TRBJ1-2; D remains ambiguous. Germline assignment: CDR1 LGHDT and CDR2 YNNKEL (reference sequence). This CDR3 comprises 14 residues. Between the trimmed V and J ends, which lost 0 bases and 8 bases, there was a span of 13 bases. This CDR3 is CASSQEGLSHGYTF. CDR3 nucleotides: TGTGCCAGCAGCCAAGAAGGACTCTCCCACGGCTACACCTTC.

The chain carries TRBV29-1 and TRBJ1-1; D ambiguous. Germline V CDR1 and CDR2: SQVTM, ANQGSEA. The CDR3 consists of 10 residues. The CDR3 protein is CSGGLTEAFF. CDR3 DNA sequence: TGCAGTGGAGGACTGACCGAAGCTTTCTTT.

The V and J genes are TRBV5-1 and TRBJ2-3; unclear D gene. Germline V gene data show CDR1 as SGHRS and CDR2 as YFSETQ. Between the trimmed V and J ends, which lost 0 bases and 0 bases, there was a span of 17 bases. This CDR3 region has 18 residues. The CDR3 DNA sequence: TGCGCCAGCAGCTTGGTGGGTCAATGGGAAACTAGCACAGATACGCAGTATTTT. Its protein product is CASSLVGQWETSTDTQYF.

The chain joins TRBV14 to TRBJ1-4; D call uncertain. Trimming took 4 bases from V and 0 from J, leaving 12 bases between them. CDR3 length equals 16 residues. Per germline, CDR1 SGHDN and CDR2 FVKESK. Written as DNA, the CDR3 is TGTGCCAGCAGCCCCAGTGGAGGTGCAACTAATGAAAAACTGTTTTTT. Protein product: CASSPSGGATNEKLFF.

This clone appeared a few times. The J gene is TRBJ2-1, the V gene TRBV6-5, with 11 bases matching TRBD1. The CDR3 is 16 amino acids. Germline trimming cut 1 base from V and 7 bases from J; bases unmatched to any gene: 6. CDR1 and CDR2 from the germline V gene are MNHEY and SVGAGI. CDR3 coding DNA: TGTGCCAGCAGTTACTGGGCCGGGACAGGGGGTAATGAGCAGTTCTTC. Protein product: CASSYWAGTGGNEQFF.

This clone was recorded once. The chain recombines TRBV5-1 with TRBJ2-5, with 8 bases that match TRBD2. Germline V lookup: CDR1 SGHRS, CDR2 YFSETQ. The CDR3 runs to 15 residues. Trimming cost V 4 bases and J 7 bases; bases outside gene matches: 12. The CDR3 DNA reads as TGCGCCAGCAGCCAACAGACTAGCGACTCGGGGACCCAGTACTTC. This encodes CASSQQTSDSGTQYF.

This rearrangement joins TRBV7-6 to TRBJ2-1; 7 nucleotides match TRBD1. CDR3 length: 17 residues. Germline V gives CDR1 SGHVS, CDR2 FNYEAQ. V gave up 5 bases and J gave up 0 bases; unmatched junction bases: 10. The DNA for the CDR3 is TGTGCCAGCAGCCAGTTTGGGACAGCCTTCTCCTACAATGAGCAGTTCTTC. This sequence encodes CASSQFGTAFSYNEQFF.

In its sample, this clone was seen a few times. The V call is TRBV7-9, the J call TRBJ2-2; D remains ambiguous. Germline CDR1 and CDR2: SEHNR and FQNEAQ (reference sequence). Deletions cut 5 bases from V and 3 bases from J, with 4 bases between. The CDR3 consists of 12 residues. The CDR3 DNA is TGTGCCAGCAGCCGGGACACCGGGGAGCTGTTTTTT. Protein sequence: CASSRDTGELFF.

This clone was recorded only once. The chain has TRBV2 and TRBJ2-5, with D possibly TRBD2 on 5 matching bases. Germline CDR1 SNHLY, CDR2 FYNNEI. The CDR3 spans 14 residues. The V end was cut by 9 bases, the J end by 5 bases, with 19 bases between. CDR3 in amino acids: CARGSVSGGETQYF. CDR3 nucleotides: TGTGCCAGGGGTAGCGTTTCGGGCGGGGAGACCCAGTACTTC.

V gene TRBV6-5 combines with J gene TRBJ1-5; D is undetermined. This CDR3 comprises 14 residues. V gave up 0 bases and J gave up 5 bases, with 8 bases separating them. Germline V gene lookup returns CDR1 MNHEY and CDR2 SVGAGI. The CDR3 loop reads CASSYSEGYQPQHF. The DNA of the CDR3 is TGTGCCAGCAGTTACTCTGAAGGATATCAGCCCCAGCATTTT.

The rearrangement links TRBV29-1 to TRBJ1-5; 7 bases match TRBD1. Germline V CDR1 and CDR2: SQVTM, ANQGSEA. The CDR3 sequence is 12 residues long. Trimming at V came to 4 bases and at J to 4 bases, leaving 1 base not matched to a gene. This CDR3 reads CSVGQGNQPQHF. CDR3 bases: TGCAGCGTTGGACAGGGTAATCAGCCCCAGCATTTT.

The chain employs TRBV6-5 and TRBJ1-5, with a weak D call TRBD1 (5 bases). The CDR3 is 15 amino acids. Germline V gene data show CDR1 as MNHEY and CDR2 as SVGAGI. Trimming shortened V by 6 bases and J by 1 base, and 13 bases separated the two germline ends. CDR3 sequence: CASSPGTVSNQPQHF. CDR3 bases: TGTGCCAGCAGCCCCGGGACGGTGAGCAATCAGCCCCAGCATTTT.

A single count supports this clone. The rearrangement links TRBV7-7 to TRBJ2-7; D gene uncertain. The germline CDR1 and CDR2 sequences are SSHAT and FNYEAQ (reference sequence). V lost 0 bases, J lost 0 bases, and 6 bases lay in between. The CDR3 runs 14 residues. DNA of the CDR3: TGTGCCAGCAGCTTAGCCCCCAGCTCCTACGAGCAGTACTTC. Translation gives CASSLAPSSYEQYF. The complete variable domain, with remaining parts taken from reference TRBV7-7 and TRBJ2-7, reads GAGVSQSPRYKVTKRGQDVTLRCDPISSHATLYWYQQALGQGPEFLTYFNYEAQPDKSGLPSDRFSAERPEGSISTLTIQRTEQRDSAMYRCASSLAPSSYEQYFGPGTRLTVT.

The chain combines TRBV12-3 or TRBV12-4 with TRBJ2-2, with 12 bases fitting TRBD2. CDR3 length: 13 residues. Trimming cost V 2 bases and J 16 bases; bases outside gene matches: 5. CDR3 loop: CASSLLAGGPRFF. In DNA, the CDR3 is TGTGCCAGCAGTTTACTAGCGGGAGGGCCTCGGTTTTTT.

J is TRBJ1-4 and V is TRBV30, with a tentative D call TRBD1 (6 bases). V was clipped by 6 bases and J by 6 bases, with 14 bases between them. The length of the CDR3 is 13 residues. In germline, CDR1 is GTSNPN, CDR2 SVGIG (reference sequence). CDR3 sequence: CACRTASYEKLFF. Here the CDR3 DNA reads TGTGCCTGCCGGACAGCGAGCTATGAAAAACTGTTTTTT.

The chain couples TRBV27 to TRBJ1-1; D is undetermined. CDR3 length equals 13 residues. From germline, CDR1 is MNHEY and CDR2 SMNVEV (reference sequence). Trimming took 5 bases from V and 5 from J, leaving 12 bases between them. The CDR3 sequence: CASSPSTGTEAFF. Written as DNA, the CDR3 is TGTGCCAGCAGTCCGTCAACGGGGACTGAAGCTTTCTTT.

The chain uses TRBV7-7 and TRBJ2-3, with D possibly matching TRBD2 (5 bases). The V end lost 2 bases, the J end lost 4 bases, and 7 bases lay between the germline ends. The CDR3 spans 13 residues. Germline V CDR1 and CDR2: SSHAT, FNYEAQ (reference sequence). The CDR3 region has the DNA TGTGCCAGCAGCTTACCGGGGTCAGATACGCAGTATTTT. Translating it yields CASSLPGSDTQYF.

For the CDR3, the DNA is TGCAGCGTCAGACAGGGAAATAGCAATCAGCCCCAGCATTTT. Translation: CSVRQGNSNQPQHF. The gene calls are TRBV29-1 and TRBJ1-5; TRBD1 aligns across 7 bases. Germline loops: CDR1 SQVTM, CDR2 ANQGSEA. V was clipped by 6 bases and J by 0 bases; unmatched bases: 5. The CDR3 has 14 amino acids.

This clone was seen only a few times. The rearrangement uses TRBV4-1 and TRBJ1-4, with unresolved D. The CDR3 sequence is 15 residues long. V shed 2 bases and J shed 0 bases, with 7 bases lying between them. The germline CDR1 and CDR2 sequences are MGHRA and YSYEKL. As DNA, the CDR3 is TGCGCCAGCAGCCAACAGCGTTCAACTAATGAAAAACTGTTTTTT. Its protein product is CASSQQRSTNEKLFF.

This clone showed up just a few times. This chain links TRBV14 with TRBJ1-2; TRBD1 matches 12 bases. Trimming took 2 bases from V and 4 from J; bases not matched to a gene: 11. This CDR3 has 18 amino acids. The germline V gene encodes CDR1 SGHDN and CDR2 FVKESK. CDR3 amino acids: CASSQNRDRGRLGYGYTF. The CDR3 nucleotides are TGTGCCAGCAGCCAAAACCGGGACAGGGGGCGCTTGGGCTATGGCTACACCTTC.

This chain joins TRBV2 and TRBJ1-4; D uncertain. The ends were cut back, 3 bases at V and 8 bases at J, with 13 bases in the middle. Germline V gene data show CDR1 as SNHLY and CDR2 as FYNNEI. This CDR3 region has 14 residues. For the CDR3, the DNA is TGTGCCAGCAGTGATAGGAGGGTCGGGGAAAAACTGTTTTTT. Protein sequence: CASSDRRVGEKLFF.

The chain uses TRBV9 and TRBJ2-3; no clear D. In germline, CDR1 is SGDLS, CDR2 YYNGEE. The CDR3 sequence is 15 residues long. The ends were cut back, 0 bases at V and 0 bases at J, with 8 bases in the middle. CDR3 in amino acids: CASSVVGRSTDTQYF. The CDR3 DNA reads TGTGCCAGCAGCGTAGTTGGCAGAAGCACAGATACGCAGTATTTT.

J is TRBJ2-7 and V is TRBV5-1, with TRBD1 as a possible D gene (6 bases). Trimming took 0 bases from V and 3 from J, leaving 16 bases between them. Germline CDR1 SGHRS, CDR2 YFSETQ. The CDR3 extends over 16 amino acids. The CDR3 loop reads CASSLVRAQGIYEQYF. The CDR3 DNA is TGCGCCAGCAGCTTGGTCAGGGCCCAGGGGATCTACGAGCAGTACTTC.

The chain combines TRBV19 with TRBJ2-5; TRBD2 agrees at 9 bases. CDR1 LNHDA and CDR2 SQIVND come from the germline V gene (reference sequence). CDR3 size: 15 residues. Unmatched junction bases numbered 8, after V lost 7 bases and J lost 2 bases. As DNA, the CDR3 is TGTGCCAGTACGGATAGCGGGGGTCTGCAAGAGACCCAGTACTTC. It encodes CASTDSGGLQETQYF.

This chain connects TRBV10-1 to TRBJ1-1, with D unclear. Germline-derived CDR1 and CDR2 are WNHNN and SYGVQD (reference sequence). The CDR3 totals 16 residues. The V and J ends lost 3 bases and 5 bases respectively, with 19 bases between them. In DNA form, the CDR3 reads TGCGCCAGCAGTGAAAACCCAATCCCCGGAGGGACTGAAGCTTTCTTT. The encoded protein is CASSENPIPGGTEAFF.

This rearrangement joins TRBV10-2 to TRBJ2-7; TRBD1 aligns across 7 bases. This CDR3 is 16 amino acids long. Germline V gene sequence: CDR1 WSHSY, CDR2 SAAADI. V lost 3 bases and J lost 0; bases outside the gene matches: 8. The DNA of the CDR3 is TGCGCCAGCAGTGATTCCGGGACAGTGAGCTCCTACGAGCAGTACTTC. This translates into CASSDSGTVSSYEQYF.

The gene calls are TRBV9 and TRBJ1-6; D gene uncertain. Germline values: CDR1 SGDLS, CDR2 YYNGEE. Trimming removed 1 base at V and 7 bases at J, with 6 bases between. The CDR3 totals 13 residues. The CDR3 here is CASSVTDNSPLHF. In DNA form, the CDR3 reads TGTGCCAGCAGCGTAACAGACAATTCACCCCTCCACTTT.